The TCR beta chain under discussion was sequenced for a study of blood T cell repertoires in COVID-19. Study-wide context: The cDNA or gDNA used as material had been derived from T cells, B-cell-depleted T cells, or PBMCs.

Germline trimming cut 5 bases from V and 7 bases from J; bases unmatched to any gene: 13. Per the germline V gene, CDR1 is LNHDA and CDR2 is SQIVND (reference sequence). The CDR3 is 15 residues long. The study recruited people aged roughly 18 to 100 years across 20 to 30 US areas. Membership in each cohort depended on participant-reported clinical history. In the 2 weeks before study entry, exposed participants met a COVID-19 case, which was PCR-confirmed or clinician-diagnosed. The method was immunoSEQ multiplex PCR; TCRdb's version includes in-frame clones alone and lacks a portion of them. The sample shows 250,000 to 400,000 clones, less than 85% of them seen only once.

The chain combines TRBV19 with TRBJ1-2, with 7 bases identical to TRBD1. The receptor's source is a woman younger than 45 who had been exposed to COVID-19. Sequencing input: PBMCs or T cells enriched from blood (not recorded which). CDR3 sequence reads: CASSPGTAIRGGYTF. CDR3 bases: TGTGCCAGTAGTCCCGGGACAGCTATCAGGGGTGGCTACACCTTC.